This TCR beta chain is drawn from a study of shared clonotypes between healthy human individuals. Findings of the study overall: Sample collection involved blood only; tissue repertoires are likely different.

Trimming removed 6 bases from V and 6 bases from J, with 22 bases in between. The germline gives CDR1 SGHTA, CDR2 FQGNSA. This CDR3 region has 16 residues. Several immunoSEQ 96-well plates shared each subset's DNA, each plate a replicate. Method: immunoSEQ multiplex PCR; TCRdb's copy keeps in-frame clones and lacks some. The data hold 550,000 to 700,000 clones, with around 73% observed a single time. This clone was picked up a small number of times. The antigen is undetermined. Sequenced sample: memory CD4+ T cells sorted from blood. The subset: CD45RA-negative fraction. This clonotype was sampled from a woman aged 25 to 39 in good health. The V call is TRBV7-2, the J call TRBJ2-3; D may be TRBD2 (6 bases). The CDR3 sequence is CASSADGGRVQDTQYF. The DNA of the CDR3 is TGTGCCAGCAGTGCCGACGGGGGTAGGGTGCAGGATACGCAGTATTTT.